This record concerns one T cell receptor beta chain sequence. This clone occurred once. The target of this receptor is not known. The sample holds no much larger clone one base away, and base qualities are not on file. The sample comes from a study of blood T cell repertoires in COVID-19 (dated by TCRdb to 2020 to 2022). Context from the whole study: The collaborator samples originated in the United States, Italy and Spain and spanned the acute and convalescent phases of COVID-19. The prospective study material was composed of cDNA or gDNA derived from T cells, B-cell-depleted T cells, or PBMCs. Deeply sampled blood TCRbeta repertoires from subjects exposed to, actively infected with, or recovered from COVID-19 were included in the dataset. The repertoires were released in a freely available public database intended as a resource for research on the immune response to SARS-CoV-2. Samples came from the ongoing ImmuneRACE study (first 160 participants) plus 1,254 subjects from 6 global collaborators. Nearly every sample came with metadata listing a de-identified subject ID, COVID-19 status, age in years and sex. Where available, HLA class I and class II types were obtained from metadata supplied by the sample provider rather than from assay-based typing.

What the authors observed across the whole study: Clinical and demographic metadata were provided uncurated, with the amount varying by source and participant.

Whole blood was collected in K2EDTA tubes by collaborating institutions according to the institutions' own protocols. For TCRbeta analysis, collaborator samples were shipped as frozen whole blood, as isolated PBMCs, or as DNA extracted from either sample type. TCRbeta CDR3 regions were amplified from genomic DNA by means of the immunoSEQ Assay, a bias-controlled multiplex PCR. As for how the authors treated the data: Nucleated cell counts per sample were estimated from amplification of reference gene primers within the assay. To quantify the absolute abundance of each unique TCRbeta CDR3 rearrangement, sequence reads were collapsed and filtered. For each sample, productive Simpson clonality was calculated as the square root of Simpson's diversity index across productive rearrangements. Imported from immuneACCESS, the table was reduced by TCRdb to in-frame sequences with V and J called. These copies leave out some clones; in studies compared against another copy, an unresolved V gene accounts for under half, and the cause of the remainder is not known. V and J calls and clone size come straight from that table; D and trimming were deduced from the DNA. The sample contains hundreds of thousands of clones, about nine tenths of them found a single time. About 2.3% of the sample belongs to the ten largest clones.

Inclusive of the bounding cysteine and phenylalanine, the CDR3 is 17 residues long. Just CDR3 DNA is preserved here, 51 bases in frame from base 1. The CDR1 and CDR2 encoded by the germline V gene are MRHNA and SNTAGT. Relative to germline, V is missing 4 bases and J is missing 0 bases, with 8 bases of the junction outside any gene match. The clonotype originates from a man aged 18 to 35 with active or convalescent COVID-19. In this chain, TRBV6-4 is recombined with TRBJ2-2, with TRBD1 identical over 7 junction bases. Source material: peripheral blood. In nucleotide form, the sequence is TGTGCCAGCAGTGGAACGGACAGGTACGCGAACACCGGGGAGCTGTTTTTT. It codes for CASSGTDRYANTGELFF.